The rows below give T cell receptor beta chains drawn from one sample of a study of spatial heterogeneity in lung cancer. TCRdb ran MiXCR on the 5' RACE reads and lists one entry per CDR3 protein. The sample shows about 42,000 distinct CDR3 sequences, approximately 7% of them seen only once. Sequencing was performed on PBMCs, taken at surgery. These receptors originate from a female donor with early-stage non-small cell lung cancer. Each CDR3 is given with its conserved first and last residue. The D gene is left open where the match is weak. Some rows have no size entry. The others give once, few or many, or a class for an expanded clone.

size: few; V: TRBV6-5; J: TRBJ2-3; D: TRBD2; DNA: TGTGCCAGCAGTTACTCGAATAGCGGGGGCACAGATACGCAGTATTTT; CDR3: CASSYSNSGGTDTQYF
size: few; V: TRBV12-3/TRBV12-4; J: TRBJ2-7; D: NA; DNA: TGTGCCAGCAGCCCCTTGGGGCAGGGGGGTTTCTACGAGCAGTACTTC; CDR3: CASSPLGQGGFYEQYF
size: many; V: TRBV2; J: TRBJ1-1; D: NA; DNA: TGTGCCAGCATTGACAAGAACACTGAAGCTTTCTTT; CDR3: CASIDKNTEAFF
size: NA; V: TRBV25-1; J: TRBJ1-4; D: NA; DNA: TGTGCCAGCAGTGAAGGCCGAAGGGGGGTGGATGAAAAACTGTTTTTT; CDR3: CASSEGRRGVDEKLFF
size: few; V: TRBV6-5; J: TRBJ2-1; D: NA; DNA: TGTGCCAGCAGTTACTCAACGGGTGCCGCAAGTGAGCAGTTCTTC; CDR3: CASSYSTGAASEQFF
size: few; V: TRBV12-3/TRBV12-4; J: TRBJ1-1; D: NA; DNA: TGTGCCAGCAGTTTGCGGGGGGATACTGAAGCTTTCTTT; CDR3: CASSLRGDTEAFF
size: many; V: TRBV7-9; J: TRBJ1-1; D: NA; DNA: TGTGCCAGCAGCTTAGTTGGCCAGATGTACACTGAAGCTTTCTTT; CDR3: CASSLVGQMYTEAFF
size: many; V: TRBV7-2; J: TRBJ1-3; D: NA; DNA: TGTGCCAGCAGTTCTCTCGCTTCAGGGTCCACCATATATTTT; CDR3: CASSSLASGSTIYF
size: many; V: TRBV4-3; J: TRBJ1-2; D: NA; DNA: TGCGCCAGCAGCCAGGCAGGGGCGCTGAGCTATGGCTACACCTTC; CDR3: CASSQAGALSYGYTF
size: medium-sized; V: TRBV12-3/TRBV12-4; J: TRBJ2-3; D: TRBD1; DNA: TGTGCCAGCAGTTTAGCATTCGGGACAGGGGGCCCCACAGATACGCAGTATTTT; CDR3: CASSLAFGTGGPTDTQYF
size: few; V: TRBV10-1; J: TRBJ1-1; D: NA; DNA: TGCGCCAGCAGTTTCGCGTTTGAAGGAACTGAAGCTTTCTTT; CDR3: CASSFAFEGTEAFF
size: many; V: TRBV20-1; J: TRBJ2-5; D: NA; DNA: TGCAGTGCTAGAGACTACATGGAGACCCAGTACTTC; CDR3: CSARDYMETQYF
size: many; V: TRBV6-5; J: TRBJ2-1; D: NA; DNA: TGTGCCAGCAGTTACTCGAGCGGTTTCTCCTACAATGAGCAGTTCTTC; CDR3: CASSYSSGFSYNEQFF
size: many; V: TRBV24-1; J: TRBJ2-5; D: TRBD2; DNA: TGTGCCACCAGTGAGGGGGGGCAAGAGACCCAGTACTTC; CDR3: CATSEGGQETQYF
size: NA; V: TRBV25-1; J: TRBJ2-7; D: NA; DNA: TGTGCCAGCAGTGATGGGGTCAGCAGCTCCTACGAGCAGTACTTC; CDR3: CASSDGVSSSYEQYF
size: many; V: TRBV5-1; J: TRBJ1-2; D: NA; DNA: TGCGCCAGCAGCCCCAGACACCAGACTAACTATGGCTACACCTTC; CDR3: CASSPRHQTNYGYTF
size: many; V: TRBV3-1; J: TRBJ1-3; D: NA; DNA: TGTGCCAGCAGCCAAGGGACACGCTCTGGAAACACCATATATTTT; CDR3: CASSQGTRSGNTIYF
size: NA; V: TRBV6-2/TRBV6-3; J: TRBJ2-1; D: NA; DNA: TGTGCCAGCAGTTACTCGACCCTAAGGAATGAGCAGTTCTTC; CDR3: CASSYSTLRNEQFF
size: many; V: TRBV2; J: TRBJ2-6; D: NA; DNA: TGTGCCAGCAGGAGGGGGATCTCTGGGGCCAACGTCCTGACTTTC; CDR3: CASRRGISGANVLTF
size: NA; V: TRBV23-1; J: TRBJ1-4; D: NA; DNA: TGCGCCAGCAGTGCCAGACCCTCCCGGGTCGGCAATGAAAAACTGTTTTTT; CDR3: CASSARPSRVGNEKLFF
size: many; V: TRBV15; J: TRBJ2-1; D: NA; DNA: TGTGCCACCAGCAGAGGTAGAACCTACAATGAGCAGTTCTTC; CDR3: CATSRGRTYNEQFF
size: few; V: TRBV5-6; J: TRBJ2-7; D: NA; DNA: TGTGCCAGCAGCTTGGGGCAGGGCTACGGGCAGTACTTC; CDR3: CASSLGQGYGQYF
size: NA; V: TRBV28; J: TRBJ2-7; D: TRBD2; DNA: TGTGCCAGCAACCCCCCTAGCGGGGGAGCATACGAGCAGTACTTC; CDR3: CASNPPSGGAYEQYF
size: few; V: TRBV18; J: TRBJ2-1; D: NA; DNA: TGTGCCAGCTCACTCTTGGAGAGTTATAATGAGCAGTTCTTC; CDR3: CASSLLESYNEQFF
size: many; V: TRBV6-5; J: TRBJ2-7; D: TRBD1; DNA: TGTGCCAGTGGACAGGGATTCTACGAGCAGTACTTC; CDR3: CASGQGFYEQYF
size: few; V: TRBV7-8; J: TRBJ2-3; D: NA; DNA: TGTGCCAGCAGCCTATGGACGAGTGATTTTTCCACAGATACGCAGTATTTT; CDR3: CASSLWTSDFSTDTQYF
size: few; V: TRBV20-1; J: TRBJ2-3; D: NA; DNA: TGCAGTGCCCCGGACCCCGATACGCAGTATTTT; CDR3: CSAPDPDTQYF
size: many; V: TRBV3-1; J: TRBJ2-7; D: NA; DNA: TGTGCCAGCAGCCAAGAGGGGCGGGGGCCCAAATACGAGCAGTACTTC; CDR3: CASSQEGRGPKYEQYF
size: NA; V: TRBV2; J: TRBJ1-6; D: TRBD1; DNA: TGTGCCAGCAGGGGCACAGGGGAGGGTTCACCCCTCCACTTT; CDR3: CASRGTGEGSPLHF
size: many; V: TRBV12-3/TRBV12-4; J: TRBJ2-7; D: NA; DNA: TGTGCCAGCAGTTTCCGACCCTACGAGCAGTACTTC; CDR3: CASSFRPYEQYF
size: NA; V: TRBV4-1; J: TRBJ1-1; D: NA; DNA: TGCGCCAGCAGCCAAGGTCAGGGACTGTTGAACACTGAAGCTTTCTTT; CDR3: CASSQGQGLLNTEAFF
size: many; V: TRBV20-1; J: TRBJ2-1; D: TRBD2; DNA: TGCAGTGCTAGCCCTTTCTCGGCTAGCGGGGTGTCCTACAATGAGCAGTTCTTC; CDR3: CSASPFSASGVSYNEQFF
size: NA; V: TRBV18; J: TRBJ1-2; D: TRBD1; DNA: TGTGCCAGCTCACCCTTCCACGGGACAGGGGATGGCTACACCTTC; CDR3: CASSPFHGTGDGYTF
size: many; V: TRBV12-3/TRBV12-4; J: TRBJ2-3; D: NA; DNA: TGTGCCAGCAGTTTAGAGGGTTACACAGATACGCAGTATTTT; CDR3: CASSLEGYTDTQYF
size: few; V: TRBV5-5; J: TRBJ2-5; D: NA; DNA: TGTGCCAGCAGCTTGGCGGGCAGATCCCAAGAGACCCAGTACTTC; CDR3: CASSLAGRSQETQYF
size: few; V: TRBV12-3/TRBV12-4; J: TRBJ1-3; D: NA; DNA: TGTGCCAGCAGACCTCTTGGAGGTGATGGTGGAAACACCATATATTTT; CDR3: CASRPLGGDGGNTIYF
size: NA; V: TRBV29-1; J: TRBJ2-7; D: TRBD1; DNA: TGCAGCGTTGAAAGGCAGGGGGCCTTC; CDR3: CSVERQGAF
size: many; V: TRBV4-2; J: TRBJ2-3; D: TRBD2; DNA: TGTGCCAGCAGCCAAGAAGCGGGGGGGACAGATACGCAGTATTTT; CDR3: CASSQEAGGTDTQYF
size: many; V: TRBV7-2; J: TRBJ2-5; D: NA; DNA: TGTGCCAGCAGCTTAGGGGGGGCTCTGGAGACCCAGTACTTC; CDR3: CASSLGGALETQYF
size: NA; V: TRBV20-1; J: TRBJ2-3; D: NA; DNA: TGCAGTGCTGAGAGCGCAGGAGGGTCAGATACGCAGTATTTT; CDR3: CSAESAGGSDTQYF
size: NA; V: TRBV3-1; J: TRBJ1-1; D: NA; DNA: TGTGCCAGCAGCCAAGATCAGGTTGAAGCTTTCTTT; CDR3: CASSQDQVEAFF
size: many; V: TRBV4-1; J: TRBJ2-3; D: TRBD2; DNA: TGCGCCAGCAGCCAGACCTTACTAGCGGCGGGTCTGTATTTT; CDR3: CASSQTLLAAGLYF
size: many; V: TRBV27; J: TRBJ2-2; D: NA; DNA: TGTGCCAGCAGTTTTAGGGACACCGGGGAGCTGTTTTTT; CDR3: CASSFRDTGELFF
size: many; V: TRBV6-5; J: TRBJ2-7; D: TRBD2; DNA: TGTGCCAGCAGTCGTACCGGGACTAGCGGGGGATCCTACGAGCAGTACTTC; CDR3: CASSRTGTSGGSYEQYF